This TCR beta chain was retrieved from a study of CD4+ T cells in melanoma. Broader study findings: CD8+ T cell, macrophage and B cell function reportedly correlated with neoantigen-specific CD4+ T cells.

The CDR3 runs 14 residues. V lost 2 bases and J 2 bases, leaving 10 bases between the germline ends. Per the germline V gene, CDR1 is SGHRS and CDR2 is YFSETQ. Method: immunoSEQ multiplex PCR; TCRdb's copy keeps in-frame clones and lacks some. This sample has around 18,000 clones, with roughly 85% found just once. This clone was detected a few times. Its antigen is not identified. The receptor's source is a human donor with melanoma. Specimen: cells from a culture (not recorded whether cultured in vitro). V usage is TRBV5-1 and J usage is TRBJ2-5; possibly TRBD1 for D (5 bases). The CDR3 loop is CASSFQGIQETQYF. The CDR3 nucleotides read TGCGCCAGCAGCTTCCAGGGTATACAAGAGACCCAGTACTTC.